The source of this T cell receptor (beta chain) is a study of T cell responses to AZD1222 COVID-19 vaccine. Study observations and caveats: Mapped onto spike, vaccine-associated CD4 TCRs spanned it and were dominant at 160-218 and 743-854. White British people made up most donors, females outnumbered males, and clonal diversity was possibly underestimated.

V was cut by 0 bases and J by 0 bases, with 9 bases left in between. CDR1 is SGDLS and CDR2 is YYNGEE in the germline V gene. The length of the CDR3 is 15 residues. Turning to this clone: What it recognizes is unknown.

The repertoire was sequenced with immunoSEQ multiplex PCR; TCRdb's copy has only in-frame clones and lacks some. This repertoire shows fewer than 150,000 clones, around 93% found once; its top ten account for 14%. The receptor was derived from an adult in good health. Sequenced material: peripheral blood, taken on day 0 of AZD1222 vaccination. This chain connects TRBV9 to TRBJ1-1; D is unclear. CDR3 amino acids: CASSVGSWVNTEAFF. In nucleotides, the CDR3 is TGTGCCAGCAGCGTAGGTAGTTGGGTGAACACTGAAGCTTTCTTT.